Listed below are T cell receptor beta chains from one sample, sequenced in a study of blood T cells in healthy people across ages. TCRdb re-derived calls from the 5' RACE reads in MiXCR, one entry per CDR3 protein. Of a few hundred thousand distinct CDR3 sequences listed, 27% are singletons. Sequencing was performed on blood. The source of these receptors is a woman in her 70s in good health. CDR3s include the opening cysteine and the closing phenylalanine or tryptophan. A D gene is named only where the DNA matches it firmly. Expanded clones get a size class; other rows say once, few or many, or leave the size out.

V,D,J,size,DNA,CDR3
TRBV21-1,NA,TRBJ2-3,NA,TGTGCCAGCCCCCCTTGCTTAACCCTTAGGGAAATTAAGAGCACAGATACGCAGTATTTT,CASPPCLTLREIKSTDTQYF
TRBV12-3/TRBV12-4,NA,TRBJ1-3,NA,TGTGCTAGTGGGGGGTCCCGACTCAGCTCTGGAAACACCATATATTTT,CASGGSRLSSGNTIYF
TRBV7-8,NA,TRBJ1-6,NA,TGTGCCAGCAGCTTCCCCGGGGGGGGCTGGGGTAATTCACCCCTCCACTTT,CASSFPGGGWGNSPLHF
TRBV11-2,TRBD2,TRBJ2-1,NA,TGTGCCAGCAGCTTAGGTCGGGACTACTACAATGAGCAGTTCTTC,CASSLGRDYYNEQFF
TRBV5-6,NA,TRBJ1-1,NA,TGTGCCAGCAGCGGGGGGCAGGGGTCTTATCGGAACACTGAAGCTTTCTTT,CASSGGQGSYRNTEAFF
TRBV9,NA,TRBJ2-2,NA,TGTGCCAGCAGCGCCGCCCGCCCCGGGGAGCTGTTTTTT,CASSAARPGELFF
TRBV6-5,TRBD2,TRBJ2-5,NA,TGTGCCAGCAGTTACTCGAAAACCGGGGGGGTCGGGCAGTACTTC,CASSYSKTGGVGQYF
TRBV3-1,TRBD2,TRBJ2-1,many,TGTGCCAGCAGCCACTCACTAGCGGGGGGGTACAATGAGCAGTTCTTC,CASSHSLAGGYNEQFF
TRBV27,NA,TRBJ2-1,NA,TGTGCCAGCAGTTCTGGAGGGTCACGAGACAATGAGCAGTTCTTC,CASSSGGSRDNEQFF
TRBV2,NA,TRBJ2-7,few,TGTGCCAGCGTATCTAGAGAGAAGAGCACCCAGTACTTC,CASVSREKSTQYF
TRBV18,NA,TRBJ2-5,NA,TGTGCCAGCTCACCCGGGTATAAAGAGACCCAGTACTTC,CASSPGYKETQYF
TRBV7-3,NA,TRBJ1-1,once,TGTGCCAGCAGAAAAGACAGTTCCTTGAACACTGAAGCTTTCTTT,CASRKDSSLNTEAFF
TRBV7-3,NA,TRBJ2-5,NA,TGTGCCAGCAGCTCGGGGGGCAGTGAGACCCAGTACTTC,CASSSGGSETQYF
TRBV4-2,NA,TRBJ2-1,NA,TGTGCCAGCAGCCAATGGGGAGGGGGGACCTACAATGAGCAGTTCTTC,CASSQWGGGTYNEQFF
TRBV7-2,NA,TRBJ1-3,NA,TGTGCCAGCAGCTCAAGGGTCTCTGGAAACACCATATATTTT,CASSSRVSGNTIYF
TRBV7-2,NA,TRBJ2-5,NA,TGTGCCAGCAGCTTATATGGTCTTTTGGGCAGGGGCGTCGCAGAGACCCAGTACTTC,CASSLYGLLGRGVAETQYF
TRBV6-2/TRBV6-3,NA,TRBJ2-4,NA,TGTGCCAGCAGTTACTCAGAAGGCATTCAGTACTTC,CASSYSEGIQYF
TRBV7-6,TRBD1,TRBJ1-1,NA,TGTGCCAGCAGCATAAATACAGGGGTCGGTGAAGCTTTCTTT,CASSINTGVGEAFF
TRBV20-1,NA,TRBJ1-5,NA,TGCAGTGCTAGAGATCGAAGGCGGGGGGGCAATCAGCCCCAGCATTTT,CSARDRRRGGNQPQHF
TRBV5-1,NA,TRBJ2-1,few,TGCGCCAGTAGCTTGGCTGGGGCAGGGGTCAACGCGGGGCAGTTCTTC,CASSLAGAGVNAGQFF
TRBV15,NA,TRBJ2-4,once,TGTGCCACCAGCAGCCAGAGGAGTAGTTTAGCCAAAAGCATTCAGTACTTC,CATSSQRSSLAKSIQYF
TRBV10-3,TRBD2,TRBJ2-3,NA,TGTGCCATCAGTGAGCCGATCCGCCCTAGCGGGACAGATACGCAGTATTTT,CAISEPIRPSGTDTQYF
TRBV4-1,TRBD1,TRBJ2-5,NA,TGCGCCAGCAGCCAAGGCGGACAGGGGAAGACCCAGTACTTC,CASSQGGQGKTQYF
TRBV7-9,NA,TRBJ2-1,NA,TGTGCCAGCAGCCTTTCGGACGGGGGGCGGAATGAGCAGTTCTTC,CASSLSDGGRNEQFF
TRBV18,NA,TRBJ2-7,NA,TGTGCCAGCTCACCACCGGGCAATCGCTACGAGCAGTACTTC,CASSPPGNRYEQYF
TRBV29-1,TRBD2,TRBJ2-3,NA,TGCAGCGTTGAAGAAGAACAACTAGCGGGGCCTCAGTATGATACGCAGTATTTT,CSVEEEQLAGPQYDTQYF
TRBV6-2/TRBV6-3,NA,TRBJ1-6,few,TGTGCCAGCAGAGTATGGAGTTCACCCCTCCACTTT,CASRVWSSPLHF
TRBV5-1,TRBD1,TRBJ1-4,NA,TGCGCCAGCAGCGATGGACAGGGATCTAATGAAAAACTGTTTTTT,CASSDGQGSNEKLFF
TRBV6-2/TRBV6-3,NA,TRBJ2-4,few,TGTGCCAGCAGTTACTTAATTGAGGCTGACCTAGCCAAAAACATTCAGTACTTC,CASSYLIEADLAKNIQYF
TRBV3-1,TRBD2,TRBJ2-5,NA,TGTGCCAGCAGCCAAGATATGACGGGGGGTGGAAAGACCCAGTACTTC,CASSQDMTGGGKTQYF
TRBV5-1,NA,TRBJ2-6,NA,TGCGCCAGCAGCTTCTGGGGTGGGGCCAACGTCCTGACTTTC,CASSFWGGANVLTF
TRBV20-1,NA,TRBJ2-3,NA,TGCAGTGCTAGAGTAAGAGGTGGTGGCGCAGATACGCAGTATTTT,CSARVRGGGADTQYF
TRBV6-5,NA,TRBJ2-3,NA,TGTGCCAGCAGTTACTGGAACGGGAATACGCAGTATTTT,CASSYWNGNTQYF
TRBV7-2,NA,TRBJ1-2,NA,TGTGCCAGCAGCTTAAGGATTTCCTATGGCTACACCTTC,CASSLRISYGYTF
TRBV5-1,NA,TRBJ2-7,NA,TGCGCCAGCAGCTTCTACACGGAATACGAGCAGTACTTC,CASSFYTEYEQYF
TRBV5-4,NA,TRBJ1-4,NA,TGTGCCAGCAGACCTTGGGACTCAACTAATGAAAAACTGTTTTTT,CASRPWDSTNEKLFF
TRBV20-1,NA,TRBJ2-3,NA,TGCAGTGCTACTAACCCGACGGAATCGGGTACGCAGTATTTT,CSATNPTESGTQYF
TRBV28,NA,TRBJ1-1,many,TGTGCCAGCACCCTCTCCGGGGCCCTGAACACTGAAGCTTTCTTT,CASTLSGALNTEAFF
TRBV7-2,NA,TRBJ2-7,NA,TGTGCCAGCAGCGCCCCGTCGACTTACGAGCAGTACTTC,CASSAPSTYEQYF
TRBV2,NA,TRBJ1-2,few,TGTGCCAGCAGTGCAAACAGGGAGTGGGCGGGTGGCTACACCTTC,CASSANREWAGGYTF
TRBV6-2/TRBV6-3,NA,TRBJ2-1,NA,TGTGCCAGCACTACCAGTGGAGGTGAGCAGTTCTTC,CASTTSGGEQFF
TRBV5-1,NA,TRBJ2-1,few,TGCGCCAGCAGCCCGGACACTGGTGGTTACAATGAGCAGTTCTTC,CASSPDTGGYNEQFF
TRBV13,NA,TRBJ1-1,NA,TGTGCCAGCAGCCTATGGACTGCGGGAGGGGGGAACACTGAAGCTTTCTTT,CASSLWTAGGGNTEAFF
TRBV6-1,NA,TRBJ2-7,few,TGTGCCAGCCGACATAAGATAGAGGGGGAGCAGTACTTC,CASRHKIEGEQYF
TRBV9,NA,TRBJ1-1,many,TGTGCCAGCAGCCGACTCCGGACAAGGGACACTGAAGCTTTCTTT,CASSRLRTRDTEAFF
TRBV4-3,NA,TRBJ2-5,NA,TGCGCCAGCAGCCCTGGGGGCGCGGAGCTACAAGAGACCCAGTACTTC,CASSPGGAELQETQYF
TRBV27,TRBD1,TRBJ1-2,NA,TGTGCCAGCAGGAGGGGACAGGGGGCCTATGGCTACACCTTC,CASRRGQGAYGYTF
TRBV6-5,NA,TRBJ1-2,NA,TGTGCCAGCAGTTACGATAGCTATGGCTACACCTTC,CASSYDSYGYTF
TRBV4-1,TRBD1,TRBJ1-6,once,TGCGCCAGCAGCCCTACTCAGGACAGGGTCAATCCCCTCCACTTT,CASSPTQDRVNPLHF
TRBV7-2,NA,TRBJ2-7,few,TGTGCCAGCAGCTTACCAAGGGCGCTAAGCTACGAGCAGTACTTC,CASSLPRALSYEQYF
TRBV29-1,TRBD1,TRBJ1-2,NA,TGCAGCGCCACTGGACAGGGGACTTGGGGCTACACCTTC,CSATGQGTWGYTF
TRBV6-5,TRBD2,TRBJ2-1,NA,TGTGCCAGCAGTTACTCCCCCGCTAGCGGGGACCTCTCGAAGCAGTTCTTC,CASSYSPASGDLSKQFF
TRBV9,TRBD2,TRBJ2-1,NA,TGTGCCAGCAGCGTAGTCCCCCTTAAGAGCGGGACCTACAATGAGCAGTTCTTC,CASSVVPLKSGTYNEQFF
TRBV10-3,NA,TRBJ1-5,few,TGTGCCACCGGGGACCTCAATCAGCCCCAGCATTTT,CATGDLNQPQHF